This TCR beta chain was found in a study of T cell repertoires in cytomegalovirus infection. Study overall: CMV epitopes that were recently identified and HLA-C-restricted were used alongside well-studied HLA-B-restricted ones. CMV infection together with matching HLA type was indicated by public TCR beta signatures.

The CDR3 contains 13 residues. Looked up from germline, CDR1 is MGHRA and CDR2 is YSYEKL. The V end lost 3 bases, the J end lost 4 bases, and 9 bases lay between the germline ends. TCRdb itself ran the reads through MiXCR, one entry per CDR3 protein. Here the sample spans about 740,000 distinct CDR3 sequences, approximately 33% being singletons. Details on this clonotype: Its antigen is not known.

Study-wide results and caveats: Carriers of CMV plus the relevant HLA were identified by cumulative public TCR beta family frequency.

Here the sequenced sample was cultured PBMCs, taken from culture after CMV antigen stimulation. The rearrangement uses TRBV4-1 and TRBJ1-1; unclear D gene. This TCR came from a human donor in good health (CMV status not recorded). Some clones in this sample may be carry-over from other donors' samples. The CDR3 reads CASSQQVATEAFF. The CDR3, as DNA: TGCGCCAGCAGCCAGCAGGTAGCCACTGAAGCTTTCTTT.